The 6 T cell receptor beta chains reported below all come from one sample, sequenced in a study of shared clonotypes between healthy human individuals. Selected positively for CCR7 and CD45RO-negative, naive CD8 cells excluded terminally differentiated effector memory CD45RA+ cells. Some clones are missing from TCRdb's copy, which holds only in-frame ones; the method was immunoSEQ multiplex PCR. Counted here are roughly 2 million clones, about 95% occurring once; the ten biggest clones make up roughly 1%. The sample was naive CD8+ T cells sorted from blood. The receptor set was obtained from a man younger than 30 in good health.

V gene TRBV9 combines with J gene TRBJ1-1; TRBD1 is a possible D gene (5 bases). The CDR3 totals 12 residues. Trimming removed 4 bases at V and 8 bases at J, with 12 bases between. The germline gives CDR1 SGDLS, CDR2 YYNGEE. The CDR3 coding sequence is TGTGCCAGCAGCTCGACGGGGCAGGAAGCTTTCTTT. It yields the protein CASSSTGQEAFF.

The rearrangement uses TRBV30 and TRBJ1-1; the D gene is possibly TRBD1 (5 bases). This CDR3 contains 13 residues. Trimming took 5 bases from V and 1 from J, leaving 11 bases between them. Germline CDR1 and CDR2: GTSNPN and SVGIG (reference sequence). In DNA, the CDR3 is TGTGCCTGGGAAATTGACAGGAACACTGAAGCTTTCTTT. Translation gives CAWEIDRNTEAFF.

This clone occurred once. The same CDR3 also results from other DNA sequences found in this sample. The chain combines TRBV30 with TRBJ2-2; no clear D. This CDR3 is 13 amino acids long. CDR1 is GTSNPN, CDR2 SVGIG, per germline (reference sequence). The V end lost 3 bases, the J end lost 0 bases, and 5 bases lay between the germline ends. The CDR3 protein is CAWRTANTGELFF. The CDR3 DNA is TGTGCCTGGAGGACTGCGAACACCGGGGAGCTGTTTTTT.

The chain links TRBV2 to TRBJ1-2; TRBD1 is a possible D gene (5 bases). Trimming took off 7 bases at V and 4 bases at J, with 22 bases between the two ends. Germline loops: CDR1 SNHLY, CDR2 FYNNEI. The CDR3 runs 16 residues. CDR3 nucleotides: TGTGCCAGCAAATCTAGGGTTTTGGGGGACGGCTATGGCTACACCTTC. Its protein is CASKSRVLGDGYGYTF.

The chain recombines TRBV23-1 with TRBJ2-7, with TRBD1 matching over 9 bases. TRBV23-1 is marked as an open reading frame, function uncertain. The CDR3 spans 17 residues. V shed 2 bases and J 0 bases; nucleotides not matched to a gene: 8. The CDR3 spells CASSQPYRGLISYEQYF. The CDR3, as DNA: TGCGCCAGCAGTCAACCTTACAGGGGGCTTATCTCCTACGAGCAGTACTTC.

As for this clone: The sample carries other DNA sequences with the same CDR3. V is TRBV7-6 and J is TRBJ2-2; a possible D gene is TRBD1 (5 bases). V lost 1 base, J lost 4 bases, and 7 bases lay in between. Germline V gene data show CDR1 as SGHVS and CDR2 as FNYEAQ. The CDR3 has 14 residues. CDR3 sequence reads: CASSLGRGTGELFF. CDR3 sequence (DNA): TGTGCCAGCAGCTTAGGAAGGGGCACCGGGGAGCTGTTTTTT.